The 26 T cell receptor beta chains in this list originate from one sample, sequenced in a study of T-cell memory formation after mild COVID-19. A single record per CDR3 protein comes from TCRdb applying MiXCR to the 5' RACE reads. The data hold approximately 340,000 distinct CDR3 sequences, with over 10% observed a single time. Source material: PBMCs or a T cell subset sorted from them (not recorded which). The receptor source for this set is a man between 18 and 35 years old who had mild COVID-19 (a few samples of this study predate the infection). Cell type and time point are not known.

This clonotype was picked up a small number of times. This chain uses TRBV12-3 or TRBV12-4 with TRBJ1-5; TRBD1 aligns across 8 bases. The CDR3 sequence is 15 residues long. V shed 3 bases and J 4 bases; nucleotides not matched to a gene: 5. The CDR3 region is CASSLFRGPNQPQHF. The CDR3 coding sequence is TGTGCCAGCAGTTTGTTCAGGGGGCCGAATCAGCCCCAGCATTTT.

This sequence joins TRBV27 and TRBJ2-3; D possibly corresponds to TRBD2 (5 bases). Germline V gene sequence: CDR1 MNHEY, CDR2 SMNVEV (reference sequence). Deletions cut 3 bases from V and 6 bases from J, with 10 bases between. The CDR3 covers 13 residues. Here the CDR3 reads CASSFMGVDTQYF. The CDR3 DNA is TGTGCCAGCAGTTTTATGGGAGTGGATACGCAGTATTTT.

This clonotype turned up a few times. The chain couples TRBV14 to TRBJ2-7; D is undetermined. CDR3 length: 16 amino acids. The ends were cut back, 1 base at V and 5 bases at J, with 18 bases in the middle. Per germline, CDR1 SGHDN and CDR2 FVKESK. CDR3 bases: TGTGCCAGCAGCCAAGTTAGAACGGGCCTATTCGACGAGCAGTACTTC. The encoded protein is CASSQVRTGLFDEQYF.

The chain couples TRBV5-5 to TRBJ1-2, with TRBD1 as a possible D gene (5 bases). This CDR3 has 15 residues. Deletions cut 1 base from V and 4 bases from J, with 14 bases between. Germline CDR1 SGHKS, CDR2 YYEKEE (reference sequence). The CDR3 spells CASSLSGFDLYGYTF. In DNA form, the CDR3 reads TGTGCCAGCAGCTTGTCAGGGTTCGACCTCTATGGCTACACCTTC.

This clonotype was recorded a few times. This chain joins TRBV5-6 and TRBJ2-5; 16 bases align to TRBD2. This CDR3 is 15 amino acids long. Germline V lookup: CDR1 SGHDT, CDR2 YYEEEE. With V trimmed by 4 bases and J by 3 bases, 0 bases remained unmatched. CDR3 in DNA: TGTGCCAGCAGCGGGACTAGCGGGGGGGAAGAGACCCAGTACTTC. This gives the protein CASSGTSGGEETQYF.

This clonotype was observed a handful of times. The V call is TRBV28, the J call TRBJ2-7; TRBD2 agrees at 7 bases. After removal of 2 bases from V and 1 base from J, the junction contained 8 bases not matched to a gene. The CDR3 has 16 amino acids. Germline V lookup: CDR1 MDHEN, CDR2 SYDVKM. The CDR3 coding sequence is TGTGCCAGCAGTTTAGCGTGGAGGGGAGGGTCCTACGAGCAGTACGTC. Translating gives CASSLAWRGGSYEQYV.

The chain combines TRBV12-3 or TRBV12-4 with TRBJ2-1; 9 bases map to TRBD1. V lost 8 bases and J lost 8; bases outside the gene matches: 10. The CDR3 length is 14 residues. This chain's CDR3 is CASLTGQGMDEQFF. The DNA for the CDR3 is TGTGCCAGCCTTACTGGACAGGGGATGGATGAGCAGTTCTTC.

The chain recombines TRBV2 with TRBJ1-1, with 7 bases fitting TRBD1. Germline V gene lookup returns CDR1 SNHLY and CDR2 FYNNEI. The CDR3 is 12 amino acids. Trimming removed 7 bases from V and 4 bases from J; junction bases left unmatched: 3. The CDR3 bases are TGTGCCAGCACAGGGGGGATCACTGAAGCTTTCTTT. This encodes CASTGGITEAFF.

This clonotype was detected a few times. The chain is built from TRBV7-2 and TRBJ2-5, with a weak D call TRBD1 (6 bases). Between the trimmed V and J ends, which lost 0 bases and 5 bases, there was a span of 10 bases. The CDR3 runs 14 residues. The V gene's germline CDR1 is SGHTA and CDR2 FQGNSA. This CDR3 reads CASSLARGIETQYF. CDR3 in DNA: TGTGCCAGCAGCTTAGCCAGGGGTATCGAGACCCAGTACTTC.

This clonotype came up a few times. This sequence joins TRBV28 and TRBJ2-1; TRBD2 matches 9 bases. The CDR3 runs 15 residues. The germline CDR1 and CDR2 sequences are MDHEN and SYDVKM. V shed 7 bases, J shed 7 bases, and the junction held 11 bases outside the gene matches. CDR3 bases: TGTGCCAGCACCCTGTGGCGGGGGGGCCGGAATGAGCAGTTCTTC. Amino acids: CASTLWRGGRNEQFF.

This clonotype has just a few counts. The chain recombines TRBV12-5 with TRBJ2-3; D is possibly TRBD2 (6 bases). V was trimmed by 5 bases and J by 4 bases, leaving 13 bases between them. The CDR3 runs 14 residues. The V gene's germline CDR1 is LGHNT and CDR2 FRNRAP. The CDR3 bases are TGTGCTAGTGGTCTCTCAGGGAGGCCAGATACGCAGTATTTT. This encodes CASGLSGRPDTQYF.

The rearrangement uses TRBV21-1 and TRBJ1-5; the DNA was not used to check the table's D call, TRBD1. TRBV21-1 corresponds to a pseudogene. The CDR3 length is 18 residues. Here the CDR3 reads CASSKITGSNSSNQPQHF. DNA of the CDR3: TGTGCCAGCAGCAAAATCACAGGTTCGAACAGTAGCAATCAGCCCCAGCATTTT.

This clonotype was detected only a few times. The chain couples TRBV27 to TRBJ1-1; D is unresolved. V lost 4 bases and J 1 base, leaving 16 bases between the germline ends. CDR1 and CDR2 from the germline V gene are MNHEY and SMNVEV (reference sequence). There are 16 residues in the CDR3. The CDR3 loop reads CASSSPLGHRNTEAFF. The CDR3 nucleotides read TGTGCCAGCAGTTCCCCATTAGGGCATCGGAACACTGAAGCTTTCTTT.

The genes are TRBV2 and TRBJ2-2, with D possibly called TRBD1 or TRBD2 (5 bases each). Germline values: CDR1 SNHLY, CDR2 FYNNEI. The length of the CDR3 is 15 residues. The ends were cut back, 2 bases at V and 6 bases at J, with 13 bases in the middle. The CDR3: CASSERRWGSGELFF. The CDR3 bases are TGTGCCAGCAGTGAACGGCGGTGGGGGTCCGGGGAGCTGTTTTTT.

Many counts were recorded for this clonotype. This sequence joins TRBV7-9 and TRBJ2-5; D remains unclear. The V end was cut by 3 bases, the J end by 4 bases, with 9 bases between. Per germline, CDR1 SEHNR and CDR2 FQNEAQ (reference sequence). There are 13 residues in the CDR3. CDR3 residues: CASSLVARETQYF. CDR3 sequence (DNA): TGTGCCAGCAGCTTGGTAGCCCGAGAGACCCAGTACTTC. Complete variable domain (other parts from reference TRBV7-9 and TRBJ2-5): DTGVSQNPRHKITKRGQNVTFRCDPISEHNRLYWYRQTLGQGPEFLTYFQNEAQLEKSRLLSDRFSAERPKGSFSTLEIQRTEQGDSAMYLCASSLVARETQYFGPGTRLLVL.

There are a few counts of this clonotype. The chain combines TRBV4-1 with TRBJ2-3; weak D call: TRBD2 (6 bases). This CDR3 contains 16 residues. Germline assignment: CDR1 MGHRA and CDR2 YSYEKL. V lost 5 bases and J 0 bases, leaving 15 bases between the germline ends. CDR3 sequence reads: CASSFRDFTSTDTQYF. The CDR3 DNA is TGCGCCAGCAGCTTCCGGGACTTTACTAGCACAGATACGCAGTATTTT.

This clonotype was seen at least ten times. The rearrangement joins TRBV27 to TRBJ2-3, with D uncertain. Trimming took off 8 bases at V and 6 bases at J, with 9 bases between the two ends. CDR1 and CDR2 (germline): MNHEY, SMNVEV (reference sequence). The CDR3 sequence is 11 residues long. CDR3 residues: CASRLGDTQYF. For the CDR3, the DNA is TGTGCCAGCCGATTGGGGGATACGCAGTATTTT.

The V gene is TRBV4-2, the J gene TRBJ2-3; D remains ambiguous. The CDR3 extends over 18 amino acids. Germline assignment: CDR1 LGHNA and CDR2 YNFKEQ. V lost 0 bases, J lost 4 bases, and 20 bases lay in between. CDR3 in DNA: TGTGCCAGCAGCCAAGAGGGCGCGGAGATTAGCTTATCAGATACGCAGTATTTT. Its translation: CASSQEGAEISLSDTQYF.

This clonotype was seen a handful of times. This chain connects TRBV6-5 to TRBJ1-2, with D hard to call. The germline V and J ends were trimmed by 8 bases and 3 bases, with 10 bases remaining between them. Germline V gene sequence: CDR1 MNHEY, CDR2 SVGAGI. This CDR3 region has 12 residues. This CDR3 reads CASGEGYYGYTF. In nucleotides, the CDR3 is TGTGCCAGCGGGGAGGGCTACTATGGCTACACCTTC.

This clonotype appeared a few times. This rearrangement joins TRBV5-1 to TRBJ1-6; D gene unclear. The CDR3 sequence is 16 residues long. The germline V gene encodes CDR1 SGHRS and CDR2 YFSETQ. The ends were cut back, 4 bases at V and 4 bases at J, with 15 bases in the middle. CDR3 DNA sequence: TGCGCCAGCAGCAAGTCTTCTCAGCCGTATAATTCACCCCTCCACTTT. It translates to CASSKSSQPYNSPLHF.

The V gene is TRBV7-9, the J gene TRBJ2-2; D unresolved. CDR1 and CDR2 (germline): SEHNR, FQNEAQ (reference sequence). V dropped 1 base and J dropped 3 bases, with 15 bases sitting between them. This CDR3 comprises 17 residues. The CDR3 coding sequence is TGTGCCAGCAGCTTAGGAAGAACTCTATCGGACACCGGGGAGCTGTTTTTT. Translated, it gives CASSLGRTLSDTGELFF.

The chain couples TRBV4-1 to TRBJ2-7; 9 nucleotides align to TRBD2. The CDR3 is made up of 14 amino acids. V trimming: 5 bases; J trimming: 2 bases; junction bases outside the gene matches: 4. Looked up from germline, CDR1 is MGHRA and CDR2 is YSYEKL. The CDR3 spells CASSIRLAAYEQYF. DNA for the CDR3: TGCGCCAGCAGCATACGACTAGCGGCCTACGAGCAGTACTTC.

This clonotype was seen at least ten times. The genes are TRBV7-9 and TRBJ2-5; D not resolved. The ends were cut back, 6 bases at V and 3 bases at J, with 14 bases in the middle. CDR1 SEHNR and CDR2 FQNEAQ come from the germline V gene (reference sequence). The CDR3 has 14 amino acids. This chain's CDR3 is CASSERAVEETQYF. CDR3 nucleotides: TGTGCCAGCAGTGAAAGGGCGGTGGAAGAGACCCAGTACTTC.

The chain employs TRBV20-1 and TRBJ2-7, with a tentative D call TRBD2 (6 bases). V was shortened by 0 bases and J by 0 bases, with 12 bases between the two germline ends. CDR1 and CDR2 (germline): DFQATT, SNEGSKA (reference sequence). CDR3 length equals 15 residues. The DNA for the CDR3 is TGCAGTGCTAGAGATGTTCGGGGGAACTCCTACGAGCAGTACTTC. This encodes CSARDVRGNSYEQYF.

V usage is TRBV28 and J usage is TRBJ1-6, with 7 positions matching TRBD1. With V trimmed by 6 bases and J by 6 bases, 8 bases remained unmatched. CDR1 is MDHEN and CDR2 is SYDVKM in the germline V gene. The CDR3 extends over 15 amino acids. CDR3 residues: CASSQRTGFNSPLHF. In nucleotides, the CDR3 is TGTGCCAGCAGCCAGCGGACAGGATTTAATTCACCCCTCCACTTT.

The chain carries TRBV20-1 and TRBJ2-5, with a possible D match to TRBD2 (7 bases). This CDR3 has 13 residues. The ends were cut back, 3 bases at V and 3 bases at J, with 11 bases in the middle. Germline CDR1 is DFQATT and CDR2 is SNEGSKA (reference sequence). This chain's CDR3 is CSASLGGEETQYF. The CDR3 coding sequence is TGCAGTGCTAGCCTAGGGGGGGAAGAGACCCAGTACTTC.